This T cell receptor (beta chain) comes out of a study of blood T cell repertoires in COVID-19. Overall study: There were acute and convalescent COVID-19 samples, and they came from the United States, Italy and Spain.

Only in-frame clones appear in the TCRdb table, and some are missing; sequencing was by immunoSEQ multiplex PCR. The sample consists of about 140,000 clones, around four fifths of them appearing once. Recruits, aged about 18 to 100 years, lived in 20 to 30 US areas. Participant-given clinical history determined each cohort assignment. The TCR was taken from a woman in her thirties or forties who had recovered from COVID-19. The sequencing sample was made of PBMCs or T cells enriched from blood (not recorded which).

The CDR3 reads CASSIQGDNQPQHF. CDR3 nucleotide sequence: TGTGCCAGTAGTATCCAGGGGGATAATCAGCCCCAGCATTTT. This rearrangement joins TRBV19 to TRBJ1-5, with 7 nucleotides matching TRBD1. The CDR3 runs to 14 residues. Germline V gene sequence: CDR1 LNHDA, CDR2 SQIVND (reference sequence). V gave up 3 bases and J gave up 4 bases; unmatched junction bases: 3.